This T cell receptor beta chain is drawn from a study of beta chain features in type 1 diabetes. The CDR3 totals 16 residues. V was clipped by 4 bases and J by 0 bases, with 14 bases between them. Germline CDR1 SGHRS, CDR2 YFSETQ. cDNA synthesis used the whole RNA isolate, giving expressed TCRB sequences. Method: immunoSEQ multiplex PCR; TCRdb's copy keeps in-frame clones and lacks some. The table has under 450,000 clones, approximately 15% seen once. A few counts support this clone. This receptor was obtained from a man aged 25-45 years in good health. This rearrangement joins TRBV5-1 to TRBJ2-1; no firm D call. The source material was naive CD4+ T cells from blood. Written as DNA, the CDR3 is TGCGCCAGCAGCCCCCGGCTGGGTGGCTCCTACAATGAGCAGTTCTTC. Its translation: CASSPRLGGSYNEQFF.